This TCR beta chain came from a study of CD8 T cells in ankylosing spondylitis. Overall study findings and caveats: Blood of patients with ankylosing spondylitis appeared to be characterized by a TCR beta motif of several highly homologous variants.

With regard to this clonotype: Its antigen is as yet unknown.

Making use of molecular barcodes, quantitative 5'-RACE generated TCR beta libraries. TCRdb re-called the 5' RACE reads with MiXCR, one entry per CDR3 protein. Of 300,000 to 350,000 distinct CDR3 sequences listed, more than 20% were seen once; the top ten hold 3.5%. Trimming cost V 7 bases and J 0 bases, with 10 bases left between them. The CDR3 runs to 13 residues. Looked up from germline, CDR1 is MNHEY and CDR2 is SVGEGT. The sequenced material came from blood, either unsorted or a sorted T cell fraction (not recorded which). The V and J genes are TRBV6-2 or TRBV6-3 and TRBJ2-7; unclear D gene. The source is a female donor with ankylosing spondylitis or in good health (not recorded which). CDR3 sequence reads: CASMVRNSYEQYF. The CDR3 bases are TGTGCCAGCATGGTCCGCAACTCCTACGAGCAGTACTTC.